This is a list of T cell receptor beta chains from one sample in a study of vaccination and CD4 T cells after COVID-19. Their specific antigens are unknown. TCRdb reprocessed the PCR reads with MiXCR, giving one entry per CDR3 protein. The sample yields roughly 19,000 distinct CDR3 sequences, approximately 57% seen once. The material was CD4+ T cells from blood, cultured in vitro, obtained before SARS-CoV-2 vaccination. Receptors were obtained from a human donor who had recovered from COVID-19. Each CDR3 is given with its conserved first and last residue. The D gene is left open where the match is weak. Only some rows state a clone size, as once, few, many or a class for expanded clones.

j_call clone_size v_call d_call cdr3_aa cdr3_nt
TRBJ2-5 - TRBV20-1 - CSARGNDRTGGTQYF TGCAGTGCTAGAGGGAACGACAGGACCGGGGGGACCCAGTACTTC
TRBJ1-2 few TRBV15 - CATSRDYSRGASLYGYTF TGTGCCACCAGCAGAGATTACTCGAGGGGGGCCTCACTCTATGGCTACACCTTC
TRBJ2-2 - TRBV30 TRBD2 CAWSRTSSPNTGELFF TGTGCCTGGAGTAGGACTAGTAGTCCTAACACCGGGGAGCTGTTTTTT
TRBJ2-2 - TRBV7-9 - CASRRESNTGELFF TGTGCCAGCAGGAGGGAGTCCAACACCGGGGAGCTGTTTTTT
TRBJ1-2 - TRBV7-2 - CASSPWVDLGGATF TGTGCCAGCAGCCCATGGGTTGACCTAGGAGGAGCCACCTTC
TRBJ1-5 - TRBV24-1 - CATSAHWGNQPQHF TGTGCCACCAGTGCGCACTGGGGCAATCAGCCCCAGCATTTT
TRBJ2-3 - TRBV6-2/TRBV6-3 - CASRPVPGLLTDTQYF TGTGCCAGCAGGCCCGTTCCGGGACTCCTCACAGATACGCAGTATTTT
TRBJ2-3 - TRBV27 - CASRTLLTDTQYF TGTGCCAGCAGGACCCTTTTGACAGATACGCAGTATTTT
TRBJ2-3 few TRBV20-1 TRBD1 CSASTTGVSTDTQYF TGCAGTGCATCAACCACAGGGGTTAGCACAGATACGCAGTATTTT
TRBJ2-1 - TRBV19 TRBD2 CASRPGLAGGLSSYNEQFF TGTGCCAGTAGACCGGGACTAGCGGGAGGGCTTAGCTCCTACAATGAGCAGTTCTTC
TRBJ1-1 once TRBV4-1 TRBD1 CASRTGGLGLTEAFF TGCGCCAGCAGGACAGGGGGTTTGGGGCTCACTGAAGCTTTCTTT
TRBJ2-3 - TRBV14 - CASSPGLHRTTDTQYF TGTGCCAGCAGCCCCGGACTACACAGGACCACAGATACGCAGTATTTT
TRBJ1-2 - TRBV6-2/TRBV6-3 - CASSYSPGWGYGYTF TGTGCCAGCAGTTACTCGCCCGGCTGGGGCTATGGCTACACCTTC
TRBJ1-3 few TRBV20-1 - CSAKRPDSGNTIYF TGCAGTGCCAAAAGACCGGACTCTGGAAACACCATATATTTT
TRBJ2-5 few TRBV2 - CASSRDPKETQYF TGTGCCAGCAGTCGCGATCCGAAAGAGACCCAGTACTTC
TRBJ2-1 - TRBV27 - CASSLRGRYNEQFF TGTGCCAGCAGTTTGCGGGGGCGCTACAATGAGCAGTTCTTC
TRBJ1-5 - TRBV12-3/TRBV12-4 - CASSLLSLVGGRSNQPQHF TGTGCCAGCAGTTTACTCAGTTTAGTGGGGGGCCGTAGCAATCAGCCCCAGCATTTT
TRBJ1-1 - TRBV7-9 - CASSLTLGGGVAFF TGTGCCAGCAGCTTAACTTTAGGCGGGGGGGTGGCTTTCTTT
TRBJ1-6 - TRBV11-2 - CASSPGRDHSPLHF TGTGCCAGCAGCCCTGGCAGGGATCATTCACCCCTCCACTTT
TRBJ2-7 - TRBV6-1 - CATGGSYEQYF TGTGCCACTGGGGGCAGTTACGAGCAGTACTTC
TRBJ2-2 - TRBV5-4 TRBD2 CASSSGTSGSLELFF TGTGCCAGCAGCTCTGGGACTAGCGGGAGTTTGGAGCTGTTTTTT
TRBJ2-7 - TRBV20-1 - CSAREGVNEQYF TGCAGTGCTAGAGAGGGAGTGAACGAGCAGTACTTC
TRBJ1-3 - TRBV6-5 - CASSLDLTGNTIYF TGTGCCAGCAGTTTGGACCTCACTGGAAACACCATATATTTT
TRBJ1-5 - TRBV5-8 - CASSLGGLGNQPQHF TGTGCCAGCAGCTTGGGAGGTTTGGGCAATCAGCCCCAGCATTTT
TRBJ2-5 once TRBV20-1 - CSARGPLGKETQYF TGCAGTGCTAGAGGTCCTCTCGGGAAAGAGACCCAGTACTTC
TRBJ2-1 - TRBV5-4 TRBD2 CASSLATSGRSNNEQFF TGTGCCAGCAGCTTGGCAACTAGCGGGAGAAGTAACAATGAGCAGTTCTTC
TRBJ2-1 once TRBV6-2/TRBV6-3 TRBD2 CASSLAGDPYNEQFF TGTGCCAGCAGTCTTGCGGGAGACCCCTACAATGAGCAGTTCTTC
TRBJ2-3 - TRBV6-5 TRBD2 CASSLLAGADTQYF TGTGCCAGCAGTTTACTAGCGGGAGCTGATACGCAGTATTTT
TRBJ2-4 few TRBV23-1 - CASSQEGGSKNIQYF TGCGCCAGCAGTCAAGAGGGGGGTTCCAAAAACATTCAGTACTTC
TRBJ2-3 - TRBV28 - CASSPQRVQQYF TGTGCCAGCAGTCCCCAGCGGGTTCAGCAGTATTTT
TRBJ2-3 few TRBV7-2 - CASSLRGGGTDTQYF TGTGCCAGCAGCTTACGGGGCGGGGGCACAGATACGCAGTATTTT
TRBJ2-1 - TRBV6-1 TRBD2 CASRTGTSGRANEQFF TGTGCCAGCAGAACCGGGACTAGCGGGAGAGCGAATGAGCAGTTCTTC
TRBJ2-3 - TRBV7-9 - CASSSRVADTQYF TGTGCCAGCAGCTCCCGAGTGGCAGATACGCAGTATTTT
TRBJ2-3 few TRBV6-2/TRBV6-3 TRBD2 CASSYTREGKDTQYF TGTGCCAGCAGTTATACACGGGAGGGTAAAGATACGCAGTATTTT
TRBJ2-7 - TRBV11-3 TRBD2 CASSRGLAGDEQYF TGTGCCAGCAGCCGCGGACTAGCGGGAGACGAGCAGTACTTC
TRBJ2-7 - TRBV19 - CASSIRPDSTYEQYF TGTGCCAGTAGTATTCGCCCGGACAGTACCTACGAGCAGTACTTC
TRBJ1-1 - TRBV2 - CASSPRTALNTEAFF TGTGCCAGCAGTCCCCGGACGGCTCTGAACACTGAAGCTTTCTTT